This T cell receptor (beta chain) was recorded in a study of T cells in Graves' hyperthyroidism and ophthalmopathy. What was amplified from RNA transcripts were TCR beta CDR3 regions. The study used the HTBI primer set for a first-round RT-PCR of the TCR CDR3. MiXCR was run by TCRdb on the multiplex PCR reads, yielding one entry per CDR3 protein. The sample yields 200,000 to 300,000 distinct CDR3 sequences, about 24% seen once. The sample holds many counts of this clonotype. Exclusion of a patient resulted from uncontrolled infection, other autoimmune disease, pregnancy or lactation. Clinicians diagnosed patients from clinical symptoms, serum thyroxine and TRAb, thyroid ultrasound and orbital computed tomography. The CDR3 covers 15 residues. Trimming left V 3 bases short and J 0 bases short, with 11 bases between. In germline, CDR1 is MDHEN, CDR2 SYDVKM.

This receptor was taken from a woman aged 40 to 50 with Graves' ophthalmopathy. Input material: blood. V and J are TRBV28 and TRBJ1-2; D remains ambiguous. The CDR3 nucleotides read TGTGCCAGCAGTTTCGGCAGCACTTCTAACTATGGCTACACCTTC. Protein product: CASSFGSTSNYGYTF.